The 27 T cell receptor beta chains in this list originate from one sample, sequenced in a study of Graves' ophthalmopathy and Graves' hyperthyroidism. Using RNA transcripts, the TCR beta CDR3 regions were amplified. The first-round RT-PCR employed HTBI primers together with the Qiagen OneStep RT-PCR kit. A multiplex PCR was then performed as the second round. In TCRdb, the multiplex PCR reads were re-called with MiXCR into one record per CDR3 protein. Of hundreds of thousands of distinct CDR3 sequences listed, about 44% are singletons. The source material was peripheral blood. The receptors here all came from an adult man with Graves' ophthalmopathy.

Remarks on this clonotype: The junction differs from germline at one of its ends, possibly a read error. The chain couples TRBV7-8 to TRBJ2-7; D may correspond to TRBD1 or TRBD2 (5 bases each). This CDR3 spans 15 amino acids. Per germline, CDR1 SGHVS and CDR2 FQNEAQ. DNA of the CDR3: TGCGCCAGCAGCCAAGAGCAGTTCGGGACGTGGGAGCAGTACTTC. It translates to CASSQEQFGTWEQYF.

This chain joins TRBV12-3 or TRBV12-4 and TRBJ2-5; D may be TRBD2 (7 bases). This CDR3 contains 14 residues. The V and J ends lost 6 bases and 9 bases respectively, with 20 bases between them. CDR3: CASSLGGGGQPQYF. The CDR3 DNA is TGTGCCAGCAGCTTGGGGGGCGGGGGTCAGCCCCAGTACTTC.

This clonotype was seen only a few times. This chain connects TRBV5-1 to TRBJ1-1; D is possibly TRBD1 (6 bases). The germline V gene encodes CDR1 SGHRS and CDR2 YFSETQ. The CDR3 runs 12 residues. V shed 4 bases and J shed 11 bases, with 15 bases lying between them. CDR3 loop: CASSTDRTNAFF. The CDR3, as DNA: TGCGCCAGCAGCACCGACAGGACTAACGCTTTCTTT.

This clonotype appeared many times. The chain carries TRBV7-2 and TRBJ1-4; possible D gene TRBD1, 5 bases. Germline CDR1 reads SGHTA; CDR2 reads FQGNSA. CDR3 length: 13 residues. Trimming pared 5 bases from V and 8 bases from J, leaving 12 bases between. CDR3 bases: TGTGCCAGCAGCCCCTCCGGGGGAGAAAAACTGTTTTTT. It specifies CASSPSGGEKLFF.

The V gene is TRBV10-3, the J gene TRBJ1-2, with D possibly being TRBD1 (6 bases). Trimming took 5 bases from V and 7 from J, leaving 14 bases between them. The CDR3 spans 13 residues. Germline loops: CDR1 ENHRY, CDR2 SYGVKD. The CDR3 region has the DNA TGTGCCATCAGTTTGGAACAGGGCTTTGGCTACACCTTC. This encodes CAISLEQGFGYTF.

This clonotype showed up just a few times. This chain links TRBV25-1 with TRBJ2-2; D ambiguous. The germline gives CDR1 MGHDK, CDR2 SYGVNS. V gave up 7 bases and J gave up 7 bases, with 4 bases separating them. The CDR3 extends over 10 amino acids. Here the CDR3 DNA reads TGTGCCAGCAATGGCGGGGAGCTGTTTTTT. It codes for CASNGGELFF.

The chain uses TRBV25-1 and TRBJ2-2; D perhaps matches TRBD2 (5 bases). CDR1 is MGHDK and CDR2 is SYGVNS in the germline V gene. CDR3 length: 13 amino acids. With 9 bases removed from V and 6 bases from J, the gap between germline ends came to 14 bases. The CDR3 reads CARRESPAGELFF. CDR3 nucleotides: TGTGCCAGAAGGGAGAGTCCCGCCGGGGAGCTGTTTTTT.

This clonotype occurred many times. The chain uses TRBV29-1 and TRBJ2-7; the match to TRBD2 covers 9 bases. Trimming took 6 bases from V and 5 from J; bases not matched to a gene: 17. This CDR3 has 16 residues. Germline-derived CDR1 and CDR2 are SQVTM and ANQGSEA. The CDR3 region is CSVGLAGRGKPNEQYF. CDR3 sequence (DNA): TGCAGCGTGGGCCTAGCGGGAAGAGGGAAGCCTAACGAGCAGTACTTC.

This clonotype appeared many times. The chain carries TRBV6-6 and TRBJ1-2; D is possibly TRBD1 (5 bases). The CDR3 extends over 12 amino acids. Germline V gives CDR1 MNHNY, CDR2 SVGAGI (reference sequence). Trimming left V 10 bases short and J 3 bases short, with 12 bases between. CDR3 sequence reads: CAITGFDYGYTF. The CDR3 nucleotides read TGTGCCATAACAGGCTTCGACTATGGCTACACCTTC.

With regard to this clonotype: The junction departs from germline at one end; a sequencing error may be responsible. This sequence joins TRBV24-1 and TRBJ1-5, with 7 bases fitting TRBD1. The CDR3 extends over 15 amino acids. From germline, CDR1 is KGHDR and CDR2 SFDVKD. The CDR3 nucleotides read TGTGCCAGCAGTCTCCGGGACAGAGACCCCTCAGCCCAGCATTTT. Translated, it gives CASSLRDRDPSAQHF.

CDR3 DNA: TGTGCCAGCAGTTACGGTGGCTTCCAAGAGACCCAGTACTTC. It yields the protein CASSYGGFQETQYF. V gene TRBV6-5 combines with J gene TRBJ2-5, with D hard to call. The CDR3 has 14 residues. V was shortened by 2 bases and J by 1 base, with 8 bases between the two germline ends. Germline V gene lookup returns CDR1 MNHEY and CDR2 SVGAGI.

The genes are TRBV7-3 and TRBJ1-1; D is undetermined. This CDR3 comprises 13 residues. The V gene's germline CDR1 is SGHTA and CDR2 FQGTGA. V lost 4 bases and J lost 6, with 12 bases in between. CDR3 residues: CASSSGRDSEAFF. CDR3 in DNA: TGTGCCAGCAGCTCTGGGCGGGATTCTGAAGCTTTCTTT.

The chain employs TRBV29-1 and TRBJ1-4, with 7 positions matching TRBD1. Germline V lookup: CDR1 SQVTM, CDR2 ANQGSEA. This CDR3 spans 13 amino acids. The V segment lost 6 bases and the J segment 8 bases; nucleotides outside the gene matches: 9. This CDR3 is CSVPAGGGEKLFF. The CDR3 DNA sequence: TGCAGCGTCCCGGCAGGGGGGGGAGAAAAACTGTTTTTT. The whole variable domain, filled in from reference TRBV29-1 and TRBJ1-4, reads SAVISQKPSRDICQRGTSLTIQCQVDSQVTMMFWYRQQPGQSLTLIATANQGSEATYESGFVIDKFPISRPNLTFSTLTVSNMSPEDSSIYLCSVPAGGGEKLFFGSGTQLSVL.

The chain carries TRBV20-1 and TRBJ2-2; 7 bases line up with TRBD2. The CDR3 sequence is 13 residues long. V lost 0 bases, J lost 7 bases, and 2 bases stayed unmatched. Germline assignment: CDR1 DFQATT and CDR2 SNEGSKA (reference sequence). CDR3 sequence (DNA): TGCAGTGCTAGAGAGCGGGAGTTCGGGGAGCTGTTTTTT. The encoded protein is CSAREREFGELFF.

About this clonotype: This may be a read error: a much more frequent sequence differs by one nucleotide. The chain links TRBV7-9 to TRBJ1-2; no reliable D call. Trimming cost V 2 bases and J 8 bases, with 18 bases left between them. CDR1 is SEHNR and CDR2 is FQNEAQ in the germline V gene (reference sequence). The CDR3 has 15 residues. CDR3 sequence reads: CASSLSPAGLGGYTF. The CDR3 nucleotides read TGTGCCAGCAGCTTAAGCCCCGCCGGCCTGGGAGGCTACACCTTC.

The chain has TRBV7-9 and TRBJ2-7; D is perhaps TRBD2 (6 bases). This CDR3 contains 15 residues. Trimming stripped 4 bases from V and 5 bases from J, with 18 bases between. Germline V gene sequence: CDR1 SEHNR, CDR2 FQNEAQ (reference sequence). The CDR3 nucleotides are TGTGCCAGCAGCTATGGAACGGGGGTAGGTGACGAGCAGTACTTC. Its translation is CASSYGTGVGDEQYF.

This clonotype was detected only a few times. CDR3 amino acids: CATSRRLAEGSTDTQYF. DNA of the CDR3: TGTGCCACCAGCAGACGACTAGCGGAGGGGAGCACAGATACGCAGTATTTT. This chain connects TRBV15 to TRBJ2-3; 9 nucleotides align to TRBD2. The V gene end was trimmed by 2 bases and the J gene end by 0 bases; junction bases not matched to a gene: 6. The CDR3 runs 17 residues. Germline V gives CDR1 LNHNV, CDR2 YYDKDF (reference sequence). Full variable domain (rest looked up from reference TRBV15 and TRBJ2-3): DAMVIQNPRYQVTQFGKPVTLSCSQTLNHNVMYWYQQKSSQAPKLLFHYYDKDFNNEADTPDNFQSRRPNTSFCFLDIRSPGLGDTAMYLCATSRRLAEGSTDTQYFGPGTRLTVL.

Notes on this clonotype: A read error is possible here, since a much larger clone lies one base away. The chain links TRBV10-3 to TRBJ1-5; 7 nucleotides line up with TRBD1. The junction had 14 bases not matched to a gene; V was cut back by 10 bases and J by 5 bases. Germline CDR1 reads ENHRY; CDR2 reads SYGVKD. The CDR3 runs to 15 residues. CDR3 sequence (DNA): TGTGCCAGCAGCCACCTCGACAGGGCCGATCAGCCCCAGCATTTT. Its protein product is CASSHLDRADQPQHF.

This clonotype was seen many times. The chain links TRBV28 to TRBJ1-1; D not certain. This CDR3 contains 12 residues. The germline gives CDR1 MDHEN, CDR2 SYDVKM. Deletions cut 5 bases from V and 2 bases from J, with 6 bases between. This chain's CDR3 is CASSLRNTEAFF. The CDR3 DNA reads TGTGCCAGCAGTCTCAGAAACACTGAAGCTTTCTTT.

The CDR3 protein is CASSSSGRARETQYF. The CDR3 DNA reads as TGTGCCAGCAGCTCTAGCGGGAGGGCCCGGGAGACCCAGTACTTC. This sequence joins TRBV7-2 and TRBJ2-5, with 12 bases that match TRBD2. Per germline, CDR1 SGHTA and CDR2 FQGNSA. The CDR3 runs 15 residues. V gave up 4 bases and J gave up 5 bases; unmatched junction bases: 5.

This chain connects TRBV2 to TRBJ1-4; possible D gene TRBD1, 5 bases. Germline V CDR1 and CDR2: SNHLY, FYNNEI. The V gene lost 6 bases and the J gene lost 5 bases, with 19 bases spanning the gap. The CDR3 is 16 amino acids. CDR3 region: CASRRNTGAGNEKLFF. The CDR3 region has the DNA TGTGCCAGCAGGAGAAACACCGGGGCAGGGAATGAAAAACTGTTTTTT.

As concerns this clonotype: A much larger clone lies one base from this, so it may be a read error. The gene calls are TRBV10-3 and TRBJ2-7; D perhaps matches TRBD2 (5 bases). Germline assignment: CDR1 ENHRY and CDR2 SYGVKD. The CDR3 runs 15 residues. This chain's CDR3 is CAISGRRSEGHEQCF. In DNA form, the CDR3 reads TGTGCCATCAGTGGGAGGCGGTCAGAAGGCCACGAGCAGTGCTTC.

On this clonotype itself: A much larger clone sits a single nucleotide away, making a read error possible. This chain uses TRBV19 with TRBJ1-1; D is uncertain. Looked up from germline, CDR1 is LNHDA and CDR2 is SQIVND (reference sequence). The CDR3 length is 12 residues. The V end was cut by 3 bases, the J end by 7 bases, with 9 bases between. CDR3 in DNA: TGTGCCAGTAGTATGTCTAGAGGTGAAGCTTTCTTT. This sequence encodes CASSMSRGEAFF.

This clonotype was seen ten or more times. J is TRBJ1-2 and V is TRBV2; TRBD1 agrees at 10 bases. Germline CDR1 is SNHLY and CDR2 is FYNNEI. The CDR3 runs to 14 residues. Trimming removed 5 bases from V and 2 bases from J; junction bases left unmatched: 2. The CDR3 coding sequence is TGTGCCAGCAGTTCGGGACAGGGGAACTATGGCTACACCTTC. This codes for CASSSGQGNYGYTF.

In DNA form, the CDR3 reads TGTGCCATCAGGGGGACAGGTGCTGGGGGCTACACCTTC. Its protein product is CAIRGTGAGGYTF. The rearrangement links TRBV10-3 to TRBJ1-2; 8 bases are shared with TRBD1. CDR1 and CDR2 (germline): ENHRY, SYGVKD. This CDR3 has 13 residues. V shed 6 bases, J shed 8 bases, and the junction held 8 bases outside the gene matches.

This clonotype has a handful of counts. The genes are TRBV12-3 or TRBV12-4 and TRBJ1-2; 7 nucleotides align to TRBD1. The CDR3 contains 14 residues. After removal of 5 bases from V and 4 bases from J, the junction contained 7 bases not matched to a gene. The CDR3 nucleotides are TGTGCCAGCAGTCGGAAGACAGGGTTCTATGGCTACACCTTC. This sequence encodes CASSRKTGFYGYTF.

This clonotype has ten or more counts. This chain joins TRBV7-9 and TRBJ2-7, with D unclear. With 5 bases removed from V and 5 bases from J, the gap between germline ends came to 7 bases. The CDR3 extends over 11 amino acids. Germline CDR1 reads SEHNR; CDR2 reads FQNEAQ (reference sequence). CDR3 DNA: TGTGCCAGCAGCCCCTCTCACGAGCAGTACTTC. This gives the protein CASSPSHEQYF.